The sequence of this T cell receptor beta chain was determined in a study of control samples from healthy donors and cancer patients. This table comes from immunoSEQ multiplex PCR, and its TCRdb copy is limited to in-frame clones, with some not included. The table has more than 100,000 clones, 89% seen once; the top ten hold 6% to 9.5%. The CDR3 runs to 15 residues. In germline, CDR1 is SQVTM, CDR2 ANQGSEA. Trimming cost V 7 bases and J 3 bases, with 18 bases left between them. This TCR was sampled from a man aged 45 to 65 with head and neck cancer. Sample: PBMCs. V usage is TRBV29-1 and J usage is TRBJ2-2, with TRBD2 as a possible D gene (7 bases). The CDR3 sequence is CSAWRGRYDTGELFF. The CDR3 DNA reads TGCAGCGCCTGGCGGGGGCGATACGACACCGGGGAGCTGTTTTTT.